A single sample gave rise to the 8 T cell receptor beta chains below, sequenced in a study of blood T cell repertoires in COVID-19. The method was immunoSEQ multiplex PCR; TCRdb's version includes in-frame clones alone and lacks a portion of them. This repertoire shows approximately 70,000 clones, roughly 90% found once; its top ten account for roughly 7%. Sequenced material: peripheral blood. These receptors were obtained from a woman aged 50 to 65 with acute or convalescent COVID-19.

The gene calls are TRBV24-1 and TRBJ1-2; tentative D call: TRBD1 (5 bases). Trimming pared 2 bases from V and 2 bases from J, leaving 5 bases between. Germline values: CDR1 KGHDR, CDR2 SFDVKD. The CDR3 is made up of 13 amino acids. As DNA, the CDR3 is TGTGCCACCAGTGATTCAGGGAACTATGGCTACACCTTC. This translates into CATSDSGNYGYTF.

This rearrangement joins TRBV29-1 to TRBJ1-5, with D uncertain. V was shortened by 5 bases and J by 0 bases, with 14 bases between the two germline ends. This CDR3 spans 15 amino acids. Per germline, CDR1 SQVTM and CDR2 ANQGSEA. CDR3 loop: CSVQVSGDSNQPQHF. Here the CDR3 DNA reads TGCAGCGTTCAAGTCTCCGGGGATAGCAATCAGCCCCAGCATTTT.

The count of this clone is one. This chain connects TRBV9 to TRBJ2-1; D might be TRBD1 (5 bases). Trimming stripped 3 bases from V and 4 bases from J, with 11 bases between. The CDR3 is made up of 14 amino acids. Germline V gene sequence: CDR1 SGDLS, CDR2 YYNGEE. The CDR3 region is CASSGRGDYNEQFF. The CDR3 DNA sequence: TGTGCCAGCAGCGGAAGGGGTGATTACAATGAGCAGTTCTTC.

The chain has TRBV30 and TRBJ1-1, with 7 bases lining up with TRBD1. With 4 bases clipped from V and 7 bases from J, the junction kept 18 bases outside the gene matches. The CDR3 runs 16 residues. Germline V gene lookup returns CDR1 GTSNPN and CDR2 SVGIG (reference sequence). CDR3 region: CAWKMTGRERGVEAFF. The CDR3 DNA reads TGTGCCTGGAAGATGACAGGGAGAGAGCGGGGGGTTGAAGCTTTCTTT.

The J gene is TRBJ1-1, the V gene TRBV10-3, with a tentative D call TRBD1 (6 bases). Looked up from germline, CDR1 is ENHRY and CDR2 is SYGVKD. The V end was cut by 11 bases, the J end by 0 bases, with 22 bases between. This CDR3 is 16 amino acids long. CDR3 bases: TGTGCCGCCTTGGGGGGGGCCCTTCCAATGAACACTGAAGCTTTCTTT. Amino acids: CAALGGALPMNTEAFF.

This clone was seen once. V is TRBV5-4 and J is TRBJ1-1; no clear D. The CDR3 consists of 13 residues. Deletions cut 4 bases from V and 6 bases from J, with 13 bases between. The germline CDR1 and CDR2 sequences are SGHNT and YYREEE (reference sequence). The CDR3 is CASSHPGSAEAFF. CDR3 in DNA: TGTGCCAGCAGCCACCCGGGAAGCGCTGAAGCTTTCTTT.

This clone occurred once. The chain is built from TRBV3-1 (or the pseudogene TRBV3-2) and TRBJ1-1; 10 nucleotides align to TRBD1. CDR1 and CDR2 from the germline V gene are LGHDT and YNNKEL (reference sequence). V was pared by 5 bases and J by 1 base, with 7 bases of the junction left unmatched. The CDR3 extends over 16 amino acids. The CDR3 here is CASSGRDRGQNTEAFF. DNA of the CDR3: TGTGCCAGCAGCGGCCGGGACAGGGGACAGAACACTGAAGCTTTCTTT.

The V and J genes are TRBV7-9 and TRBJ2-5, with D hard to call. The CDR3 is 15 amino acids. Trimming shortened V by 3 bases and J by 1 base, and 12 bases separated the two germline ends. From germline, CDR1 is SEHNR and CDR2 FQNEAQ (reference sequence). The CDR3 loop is CASSFGDLGQETQYF. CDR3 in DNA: TGTGCCAGCAGCTTTGGAGACCTAGGCCAAGAGACCCAGTACTTC. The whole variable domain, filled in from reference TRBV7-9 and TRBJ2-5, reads DTGVSQNPRHKITKRGQNVTFRCDPISEHNRLYWYRQTLGQGPEFLTYFQNEAQLEKSRLLSDRFSAERPKGSFSTLEIQRTEQGDSAMYLCASSFGDLGQETQYFGPGTRLLVL.